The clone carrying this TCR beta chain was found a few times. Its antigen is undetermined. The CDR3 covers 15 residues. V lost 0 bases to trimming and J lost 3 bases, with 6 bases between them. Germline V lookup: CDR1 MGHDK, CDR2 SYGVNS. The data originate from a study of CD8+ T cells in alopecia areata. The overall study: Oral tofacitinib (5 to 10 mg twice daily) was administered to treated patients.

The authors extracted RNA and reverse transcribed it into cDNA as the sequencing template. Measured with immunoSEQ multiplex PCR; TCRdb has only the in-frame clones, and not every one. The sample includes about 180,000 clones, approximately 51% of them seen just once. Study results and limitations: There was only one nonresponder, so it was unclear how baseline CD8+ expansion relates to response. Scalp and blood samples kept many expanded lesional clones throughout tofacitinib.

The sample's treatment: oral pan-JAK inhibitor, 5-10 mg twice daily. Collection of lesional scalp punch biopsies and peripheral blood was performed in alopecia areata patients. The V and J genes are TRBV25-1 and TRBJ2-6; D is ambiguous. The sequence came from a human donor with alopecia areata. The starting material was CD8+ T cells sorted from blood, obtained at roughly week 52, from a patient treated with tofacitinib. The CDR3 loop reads CASSEYGRGANVLTF. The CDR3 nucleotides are TGTGCCAGCAGTGAATATGGGCGTGGGGCCAACGTCCTGACTTTC.